This TCR beta chain was identified in a study of blood T cell repertoires in COVID-19. Study details: The United States, Italy and Spain provided the acute and convalescent COVID-19 samples. T cells, B-cell-depleted T cells, or PBMCs provided the cDNA or gDNA that served as material.

Trimming pared 5 bases from V and 0 bases from J, leaving 14 bases between. CDR3 length: 17 residues. Germline values: CDR1 LNHDA, CDR2 SQIVND (reference sequence). Per the authors' pipeline: Nucleated cell counts were estimated from reference gene primer amplification. TCRdb keeps only in-frame clones here, not all; method: immunoSEQ multiplex PCR. The D gene and trimming were derived from the DNA, and the V and J assignments and clone size from that table. There are approximately 240,000 clones in the sample; 70% to 90% occur only once, and approximately 2.1% lies in the top ten. The J gene is TRBJ2-6, the V gene TRBV19, with D maybe TRBD1 (5 bases). Material for sequencing was peripheral blood. The TCR sequence derives from a middle-aged woman who had recovered from COVID-19. For the CDR3, the DNA is TGTGCCAGTAGTTCCCTGGACGGACACTCTGGGGCCAACGTCCTGACTTTC. This sequence encodes CASSSLDGHSGANVLTF.